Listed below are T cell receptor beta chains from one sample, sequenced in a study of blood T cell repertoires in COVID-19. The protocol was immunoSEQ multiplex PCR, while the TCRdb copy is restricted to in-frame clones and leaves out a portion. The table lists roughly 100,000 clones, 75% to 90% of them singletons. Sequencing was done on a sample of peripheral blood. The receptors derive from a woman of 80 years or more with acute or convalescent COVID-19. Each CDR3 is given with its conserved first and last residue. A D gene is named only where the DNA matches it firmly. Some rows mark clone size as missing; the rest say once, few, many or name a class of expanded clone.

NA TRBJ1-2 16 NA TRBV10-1 TGCGCCAGGAATCTCGGGATTCCTGAAGGTAGCTATGGCTACACCTTC CARNLGIPEGSYGYTF
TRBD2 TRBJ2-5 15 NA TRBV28 TGTGCCAGCAGTTCCTATGGGGAGGGCGGAGAGACCCAGTACTTC CASSSYGEGGETQYF
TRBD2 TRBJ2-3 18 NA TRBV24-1 TGTGCCACCAGTGATCCGGGACTAGCGGGGGGTAGCCCAGATACGCAGTATTTT CATSDPGLAGGSPDTQYF
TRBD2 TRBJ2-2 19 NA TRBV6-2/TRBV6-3 TGTGCCAGCAGTTACTCGACTAGCGGGGGGACTTCGAACACCGGGGAGCTGTTTTTT CASSYSTSGGTSNTGELFF
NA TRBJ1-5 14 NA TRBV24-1 TGTGCCACCAGTCGGGGGGAGGACGATCAGCCCCAGCATTTT CATSRGEDDQPQHF
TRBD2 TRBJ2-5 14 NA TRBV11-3 TGTGCCAGCAGCCGCGGGGGGGCCGGGGAGACCCAGTACTTC CASSRGGAGETQYF
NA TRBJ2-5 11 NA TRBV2 TGTGCCAGCAGGTCACTCGAGACCCAGTACTTC CASRSLETQYF
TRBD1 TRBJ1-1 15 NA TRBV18 TGTGCCAGCTCAGGGGGACAGGGGGCGAACACTGAAGCTTTCTTT CASSGGQGANTEAFF
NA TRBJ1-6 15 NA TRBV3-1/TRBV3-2 TGTGCCAGCAGCCAAGAGGGGCTAGGTAATTCACCCCTCCACTTT CASSQEGLGNSPLHF
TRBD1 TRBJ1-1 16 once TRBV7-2 TGTGCCAGCAGACCACGACGGACACAGGGGAACCTTGAAGCTTTCTTT CASRPRRTQGNLEAFF
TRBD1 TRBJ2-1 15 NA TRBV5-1 TGCGCCAGCAGCTCTAGGGGACAGGTCCTTAATGAGCAGTTCTTC CASSSRGQVLNEQFF
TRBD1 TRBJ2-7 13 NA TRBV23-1 TGCGCCAGCAAAGGACAGGGATCCTACGAGCAGTACTTC CASKGQGSYEQYF
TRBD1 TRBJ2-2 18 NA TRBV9 TGTGCCAGCAGCGGACGCCTGACCGGGACAGGGAGGACCGGGGAGCTGTTTTTT CASSGRLTGTGRTGELFF
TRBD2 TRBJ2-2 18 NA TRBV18 TGTGCCAGCTCACCATTCTCGCCTAGCGGGAGTAACACCGGGGAGCTGTTTTTT CASSPFSPSGSNTGELFF
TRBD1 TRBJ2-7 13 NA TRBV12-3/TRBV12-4 TGTGCCAGCAGCCGGGACAGCTCCTACGAGCAGTACTTC CASSRDSSYEQYF
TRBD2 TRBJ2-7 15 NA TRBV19 TGTGCCAGTAGTTCGACTAGCGGGGGATCCTACGAGCAGTACTTC CASSSTSGGSYEQYF
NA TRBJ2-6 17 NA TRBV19 TGTGCCAGTAGTAGTGACCGTGGGACAACTGGGGCCAACGTCCTGACTTTC CASSSDRGTTGANVLTF
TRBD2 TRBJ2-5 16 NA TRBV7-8 TGTGCCAGCACCTCATGGGAGCGGGGCCTCCAAGAGACCCAGTACTTC CASTSWERGLQETQYF
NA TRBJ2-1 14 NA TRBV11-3 TGTGCCAGCAGCAGGGGGGGAACCTACAATGAGCAGTTCTTC CASSRGGTYNEQFF
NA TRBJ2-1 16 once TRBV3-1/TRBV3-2 TGTGCCAGCAGCCAAGACCGATACAGCACCGACAATGAGCAGTTCTTC CASSQDRYSTDNEQFF
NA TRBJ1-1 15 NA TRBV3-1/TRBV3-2 TGTGCCAGCAGCCAAGTAGGACAGCTGAACACTGAAGCTTTCTTT CASSQVGQLNTEAFF
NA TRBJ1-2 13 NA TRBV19 TGTGCCAGTAGTATCAGGGGCGATAATGGCTACACCTTC CASSIRGDNGYTF
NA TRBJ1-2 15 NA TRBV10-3 TGTGCCCCGATGAAGTTCGCAGCGCACGGGCCGGGGTACACCTTC CAPMKFAAHGPGYTF
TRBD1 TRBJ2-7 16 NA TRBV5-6 TGTGCCAGCAGCTTGGCCGGGACAGCCTTAACCTACGAGCAGTACTTC CASSLAGTALTYEQYF
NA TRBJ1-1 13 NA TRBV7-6 TGTGCCAGCAGCTTAGTCAGGGGCGGTCGGCTCTTCTTT CASSLVRGGRLFF
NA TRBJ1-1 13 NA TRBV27 TGTGCCAGCAGTTACGGGGGGCGAGGGGAAGCTTTCTTT CASSYGGRGEAFF
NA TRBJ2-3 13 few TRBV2 TGTGCCAGCGGCGGGGTGGGCACAGATACGCAGTATTTT CASGGVGTDTQYF
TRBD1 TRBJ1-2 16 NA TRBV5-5 TGTGCCAGCAGCTTCGGCAGGGGGATTTTTAACTATGGCTACACCTTC CASSFGRGIFNYGYTF